Shown below are 2 T cell receptor beta chains from a single sample sequenced in a study of T cells in Graves' hyperthyroidism and ophthalmopathy (dated by TCRdb to between 2018 and 2021). Libraries were prepared through multiplex PCR. The sample was run on an Illumina HiSeq 2000. TCR beta CDR3 regions were amplified from RNA transcripts. A first-round RT-PCR of the TCR CDR3 used the HTBI primer set with the Qiagen OneStep RT-PCR kit. The raw public reads went through TCRdb reprocessing: fastp at Q25, MiXCR clone calling, in-frame beta chains kept. CDR3 protein sequences are deduplicated, and each keeps its most common genes and DNA. The sample table contains under 650,000 distinct CDR3 sequences; only one count was recorded for around 16% of them. 3.5% to 4% of the sample lies in the top ten. Sequenced input: blood. These receptor sequences come from a woman aged 25-40 years with Graves' hyperthyroidism.

V gene TRBV5-1 combines with J gene TRBJ2-2; TRBD1 aligns across 9 bases. The CDR3 is made up of 16 amino acids. Trimming took 9 bases from V and 2 from J; bases not matched to a gene: 11. Germline assignment: CDR1 SGHRS and CDR2 YFSETQ. This chain's CDR3 is CANTPPGQGNTGELFF. The CDR3 nucleotides read TGCGCCAACACCCCACCGGGACAGGGAAACACCGGGGAGCTGTTTTTT.

Regarding this clonotype: In this CDR3 the conserved last residue, phenylalanine or tryptophan, is missing, so a read error is likely. The V and J genes are TRBV7-6 and TRBJ1-5, with a possible D match to TRBD1 (5 bases). CDR3 size: 14 residues. V dropped 5 bases and J dropped 1 base, with 9 bases sitting between them. Germline lookup yields CDR1 SGHVS and CDR2 FNYEAQ. The CDR3 here is CASSPRTSNQPQHL. Written as DNA, the CDR3 is TGTGCCAGCAGCCCCCGGACAAGCAATCAGCCCCAGCATCTT.